A selection of T cell receptor beta chains follows, all from one sample in a study of Ad26.COV2.S vaccination and SARS-CoV-2 variants. The table came from immunoSEQ multiplex PCR; TCRdb's copy has only in-frame clones and leaves some out. This table has about 350,000 clones, approximately 84% appearing once. This material consisted of peripheral blood, taken in a trial of Ad26.COV2.S vaccine versus placebo. The receptors were sampled from a person between 18 and 59 years old who received the Ad26.COV2.S COVID-19 vaccine or a placebo. CDR3s leave out the opening cysteine and the closing phenylalanine or tryptophan.

v_gene: TRBV10-2; CDR3aa: ASAEGAGYGYT
v_gene: TRBV19; CDR3aa: ASSFGTGVGTEAF
v_gene: TRBV29-1; CDR3aa: SVVARDGPYEQY
v_gene: TRBV27; CDR3aa: ASSLRMKRLAGGPEQF
v_gene: TRBV19; CDR3aa: ASSLTGLVSTDTQY
v_gene: TRBV10-3; CDR3aa: AISDPETGANVLT
v_gene: TRBV7-9; CDR3aa: ASSLDGLSGANVLT
v_gene: TRBV5-1; CDR3aa: ASSFGLAGGPGTDTQY
v_gene: TRBV9; CDR3aa: ASSVLSANYGYT
v_gene: TRBV27; CDR3aa: ASSFKQGLYNEQF
v_gene: TRBV10-1; CDR3aa: ASSDTSGSSLSYNEQF
v_gene: TRBV28; CDR3aa: ASYLNRDSPLH
v_gene: TRBV19; CDR3aa: ASIPPHSGNTIY
v_gene: TRBV10-3; CDR3aa: AISEFKVNTEAF
v_gene: TRBV3-1/TRBV3-2; CDR3aa: ASDEGTGELF
v_gene: TRBV5-1; CDR3aa: ASSVSLAGEYNEQF
v_gene: TRBV27; CDR3aa: ASLGAKNIQY
v_gene: TRBV6-5; CDR3aa: ASRMGQGTYEQY
v_gene: TRBV15; CDR3aa: ATSRDLPVAGQETQY
v_gene: TRBV3-1/TRBV3-2; CDR3aa: ASSQTESNTGELF